Presented here are 5 T cell receptor beta chains from one specimen sequenced in a study of follicular helper T cells after annual influenza vaccination. Time point reported: 2015-2016 season, 7 days after influenza vaccination. Method: immunoSEQ multiplex PCR; TCRdb's copy keeps in-frame clones and lacks some. This table holds 8,000 to 9,000 clones, 82% found once. Specimen: CXCR5+ CD38- circulating T follicular helper cells from blood, collected 7 days after influenza vaccination. Indicated subset: circulating Tfh, non-naive CD4+CXCR5+PD-1+ (ICOS+CD38+ or ICOS-CD38-). These receptors originate from an adult who received the influenza vaccine.

The genes are TRBV18 and TRBJ1-2; a possible D gene is TRBD1 (6 bases). CDR3 length: 13 amino acids. Germline lookup yields CDR1 KGHSH and CDR2 LQKENI. V was clipped by 2 bases and J by 7 bases, with 11 bases between them. As DNA, the CDR3 is TGTGCCAGCTCACCAGGGGGCGCGAGTGGCTACACCTTC. This codes for CASSPGGASGYTF.

The chain couples TRBV6-5 to TRBJ2-2; D is uncertain. CDR1 is MNHEY and CDR2 is SVGAGI in the germline V gene. The CDR3 extends over 15 amino acids. The germline V and J ends were trimmed by 4 bases and 0 bases, with 9 bases remaining between them. The CDR3 loop is CASSLNAPNTGELFF. Here the CDR3 DNA reads TGTGCCAGCAGTTTGAACGCGCCGAACACCGGGGAGCTGTTTTTT.

This chain joins TRBV11-2 and TRBJ1-4; TRBD1 matches 9 bases. The CDR3 consists of 15 residues. Germline CDR1 and CDR2: SGHAT and FQNNGV. The trim removed 0 bases at V and 7 bases at J, leaving 3 bases unmatched. The CDR3 region is CASSLDGQGTEKLFF. CDR3 sequence (DNA): TGTGCCAGCAGCTTAGACGGACAGGGGACTGAAAAACTGTTTTTT.

The V call is TRBV9, the J call TRBJ2-2, with D tentatively TRBD1 (5 bases). Germline CDR1 and CDR2: SGDLS and YYNGEE. There are 14 residues in the CDR3. Trimming pared 0 bases from V and 7 bases from J, leaving 10 bases between. The CDR3 is CASSVAVGVGELFF. The CDR3 DNA sequence: TGTGCCAGCAGCGTAGCTGTAGGGGTCGGGGAGCTGTTTTTT.

DNA of the CDR3: TGCGCCAGCAGCTTGGATTCAGGAGGCACTGAAGCTTTCTTT. Amino acids: CASSLDSGGTEAFF. The chain recombines TRBV5-1 with TRBJ1-1; D ambiguous. The CDR3 has 14 amino acids. V was shortened by 0 bases and J by 4 bases, with 10 bases between the two germline ends. Germline lookup yields CDR1 SGHRS and CDR2 YFSETQ. The variable domain in full, completed from reference TRBV5-1 and TRBJ1-1, reads KAGVTQTPRYLIKTRGQQVTLSCSPISGHRSVSWYQQTPGQGLQFLFEYFSETQRNKGNFPGRFSGRQFSNSRSEMNVSTLELGDSALYLCASSLDSGGTEAFFGQGTRLTVV.